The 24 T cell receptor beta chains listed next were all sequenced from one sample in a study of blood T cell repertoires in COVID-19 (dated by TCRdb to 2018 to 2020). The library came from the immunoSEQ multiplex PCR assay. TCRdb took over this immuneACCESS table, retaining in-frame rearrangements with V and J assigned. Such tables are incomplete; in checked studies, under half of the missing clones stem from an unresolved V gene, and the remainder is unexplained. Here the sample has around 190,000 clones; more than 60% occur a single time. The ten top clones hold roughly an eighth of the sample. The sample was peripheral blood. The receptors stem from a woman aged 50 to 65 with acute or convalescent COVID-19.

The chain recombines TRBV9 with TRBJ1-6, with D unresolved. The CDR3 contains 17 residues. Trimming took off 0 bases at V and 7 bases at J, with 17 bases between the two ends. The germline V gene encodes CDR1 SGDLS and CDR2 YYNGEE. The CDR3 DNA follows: TGTGCCAGCAGCGTAGATCCCCTCGGGAACACCAATTCACCCCTCCACTTT. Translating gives CASSVDPLGNTNSPLHF.

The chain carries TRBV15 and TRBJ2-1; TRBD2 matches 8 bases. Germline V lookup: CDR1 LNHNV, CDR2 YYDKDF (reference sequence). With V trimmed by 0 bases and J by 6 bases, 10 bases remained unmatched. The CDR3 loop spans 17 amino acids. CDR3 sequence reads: CATSRDISGNSLNEQFF. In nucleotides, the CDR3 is TGTGCCACCAGCAGAGATATTAGCGGGAACTCCCTCAATGAGCAGTTCTTC.

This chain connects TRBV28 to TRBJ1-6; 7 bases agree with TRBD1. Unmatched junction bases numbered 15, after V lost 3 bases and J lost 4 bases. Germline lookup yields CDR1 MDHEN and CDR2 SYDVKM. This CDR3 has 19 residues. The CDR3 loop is CASSFTASVGTEYNSPLHF. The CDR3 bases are TGTGCCAGCAGTTTTACCGCTAGCGTCGGGACAGAGTATAATTCACCCCTCCACTTT. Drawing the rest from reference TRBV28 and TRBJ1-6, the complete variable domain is DVKVTQSSRYLVKRTGEKVFLECVQDMDHENMFWYRQDPGLGLRLIYFSYDVKMKEKGDIPEGYSVSREKKERFSLILESASTNQTSMYLCASSFTASVGTEYNSPLHFGNGTRLTVT.

The CDR3 loop reads CASSVTSGVYNEQFF. As DNA, the CDR3 is TGTGCCAGCAGCGTGACTAGCGGGGTCTACAATGAGCAGTTCTTC. This chain joins TRBV9 and TRBJ2-1, with 11 nucleotides matching TRBD2. After removal of 2 bases from V and 3 bases from J, the junction contained 1 base not matched to a gene. Germline V gene lookup returns CDR1 SGDLS and CDR2 YYNGEE. The CDR3 sequence is 15 residues long.

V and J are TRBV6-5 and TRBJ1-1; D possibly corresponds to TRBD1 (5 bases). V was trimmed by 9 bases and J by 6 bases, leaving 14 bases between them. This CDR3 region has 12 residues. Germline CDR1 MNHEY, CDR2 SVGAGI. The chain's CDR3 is CARVNGGSEAFF. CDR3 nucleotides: TGTGCCAGGGTAAACGGGGGATCTGAAGCTTTCTTT.

CDR3 sequence (DNA): TGTGCCAGCAGTTACGGGACTCTAGAATCCTACGAGCAGTACTTC. Protein product: CASSYGTLESYEQYF. J is TRBJ2-7 and V is TRBV6-5; D may be TRBD2 (6 bases). CDR3 length equals 15 residues. V shed 2 bases and J shed 1 base, with 12 bases lying between them. The germline V gene encodes CDR1 MNHEY and CDR2 SVGAGI.

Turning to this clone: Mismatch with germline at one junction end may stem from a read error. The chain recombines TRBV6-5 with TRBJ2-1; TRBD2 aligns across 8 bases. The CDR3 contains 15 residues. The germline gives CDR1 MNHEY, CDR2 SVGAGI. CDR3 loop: CASSYSGREGNEQFF. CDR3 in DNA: TGTGCCAGCAGCTACTCGGGCCGGGAGGGGAATGAGCAGTTCTTC.

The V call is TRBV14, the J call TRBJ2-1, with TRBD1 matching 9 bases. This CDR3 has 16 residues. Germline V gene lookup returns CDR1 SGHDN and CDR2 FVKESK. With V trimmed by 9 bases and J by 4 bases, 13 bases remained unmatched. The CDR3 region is CASNADRGPLYNEQFF. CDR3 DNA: TGTGCCAGTAACGCGGACAGGGGCCCTTTATACAATGAGCAGTTCTTC.

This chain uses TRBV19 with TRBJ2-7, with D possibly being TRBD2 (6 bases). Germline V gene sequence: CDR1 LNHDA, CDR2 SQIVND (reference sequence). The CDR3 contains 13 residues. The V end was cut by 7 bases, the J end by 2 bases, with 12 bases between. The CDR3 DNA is TGTGCCAGTAAAGGGGACTCCGCCTACGAGCAGTACTTC. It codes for CASKGDSAYEQYF.

The DNA of the CDR3 is TGTGCCAGCAGCCCTCAAGGCCAGGTCCCCGGCGAGCAGTACTTC. Its protein product is CASSPQGQVPGEQYF. This rearrangement joins TRBV14 to TRBJ2-7; D unclear. Deletions cut 4 bases from V and 6 bases from J, with 19 bases between. The CDR3 totals 15 residues. Germline V CDR1 and CDR2: SGHDN, FVKESK.

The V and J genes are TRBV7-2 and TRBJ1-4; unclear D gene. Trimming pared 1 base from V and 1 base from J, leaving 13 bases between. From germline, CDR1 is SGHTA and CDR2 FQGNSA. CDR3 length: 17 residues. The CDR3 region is CASSLDSDIGTNEKLFF. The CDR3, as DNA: TGTGCCAGCAGCTTAGACTCCGACATAGGAACTAATGAAAAACTGTTTTTT.

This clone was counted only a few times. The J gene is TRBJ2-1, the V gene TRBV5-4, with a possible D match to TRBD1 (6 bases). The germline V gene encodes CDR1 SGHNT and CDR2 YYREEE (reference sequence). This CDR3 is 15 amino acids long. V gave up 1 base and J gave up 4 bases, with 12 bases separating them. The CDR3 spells CASSLSGQPYNEQFF. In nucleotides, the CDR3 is TGTGCCAGCAGCTTGTCTGGACAGCCGTACAATGAGCAGTTCTTC.

CDR3 in DNA: TGCGCCAGCAGCTTAGGGACAGGGACTAATCAGCCCCAGCATTTT. Translating gives CASSLGTGTNQPQHF. This chain joins TRBV5-1 and TRBJ1-5, with TRBD1 matching over 9 bases. The CDR3 extends over 15 amino acids. Germline V CDR1 and CDR2: SGHRS, YFSETQ. With 2 bases clipped from V and 4 bases from J, the junction kept 4 bases outside the gene matches.

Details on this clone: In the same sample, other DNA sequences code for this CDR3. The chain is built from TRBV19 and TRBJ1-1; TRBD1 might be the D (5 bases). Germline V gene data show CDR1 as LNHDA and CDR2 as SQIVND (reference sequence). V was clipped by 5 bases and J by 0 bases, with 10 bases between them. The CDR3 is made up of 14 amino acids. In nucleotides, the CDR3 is TGTGCCAGTAGTCGCCAGGGTATGAACACTGAAGCTTTCTTT. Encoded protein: CASSRQGMNTEAFF.

As DNA, the CDR3 is TGTGCCAGCAGTTGGCGGGTCCGAAGCTCCTACAATGAGCAGTTCTTC. Translated, it gives CASSWRVRSSYNEQFF. This rearrangement joins TRBV6-5 to TRBJ2-1, with D maybe TRBD2 (5 bases). This CDR3 is built from 16 residues. V shed 4 bases and J shed 0 bases, with 13 bases lying between them. Germline V gene data show CDR1 as MNHEY and CDR2 as SVGAGI.

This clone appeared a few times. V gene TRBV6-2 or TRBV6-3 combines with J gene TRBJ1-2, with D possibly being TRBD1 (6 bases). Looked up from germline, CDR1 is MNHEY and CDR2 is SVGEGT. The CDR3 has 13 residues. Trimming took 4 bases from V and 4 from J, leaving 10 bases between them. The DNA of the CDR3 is TGTGCCAGCAGTTCTGACAGGAGCTATGGCTACACCTTC. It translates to CASSSDRSYGYTF.

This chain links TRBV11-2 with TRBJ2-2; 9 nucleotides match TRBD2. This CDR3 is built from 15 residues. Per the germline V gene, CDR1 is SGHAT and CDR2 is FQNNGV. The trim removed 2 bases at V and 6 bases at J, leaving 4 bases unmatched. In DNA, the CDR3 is TGTGCCAGCAGCTTATGGCTAGCGGGACCCGGGGAGCTGTTTTTT. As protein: CASSLWLAGPGELFF.

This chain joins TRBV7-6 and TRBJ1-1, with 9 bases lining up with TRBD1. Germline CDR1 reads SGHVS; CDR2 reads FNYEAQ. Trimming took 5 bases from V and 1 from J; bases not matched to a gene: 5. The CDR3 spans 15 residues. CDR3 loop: CASSPQTGGNTEAFF. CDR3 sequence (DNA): TGTGCCAGCAGCCCCCAGACAGGGGGGAACACTGAAGCTTTCTTT.

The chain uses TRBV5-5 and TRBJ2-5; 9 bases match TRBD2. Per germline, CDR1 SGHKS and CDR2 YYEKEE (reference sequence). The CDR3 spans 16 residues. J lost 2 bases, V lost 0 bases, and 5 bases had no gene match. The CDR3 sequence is CASSLGGGRAQETQYF. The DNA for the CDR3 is TGTGCCAGCAGCTTGGGCGGCGGGAGGGCTCAAGAGACCCAGTACTTC.

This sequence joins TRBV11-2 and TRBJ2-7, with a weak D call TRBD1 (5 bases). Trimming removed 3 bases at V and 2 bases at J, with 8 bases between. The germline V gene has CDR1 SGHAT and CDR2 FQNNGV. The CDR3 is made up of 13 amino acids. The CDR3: CASSLQGPYEQYF. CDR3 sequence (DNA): TGTGCCAGCAGCTTGCAGGGCCCCTACGAGCAGTACTTC.

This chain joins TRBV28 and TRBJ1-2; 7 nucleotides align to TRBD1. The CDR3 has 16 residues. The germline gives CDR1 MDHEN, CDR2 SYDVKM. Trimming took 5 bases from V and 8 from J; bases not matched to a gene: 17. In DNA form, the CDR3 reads TGTGCCAGCAGTCCCGGGCCCCGAGACAGGGTGGAAGGCTACACCTTC. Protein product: CASSPGPRDRVEGYTF.

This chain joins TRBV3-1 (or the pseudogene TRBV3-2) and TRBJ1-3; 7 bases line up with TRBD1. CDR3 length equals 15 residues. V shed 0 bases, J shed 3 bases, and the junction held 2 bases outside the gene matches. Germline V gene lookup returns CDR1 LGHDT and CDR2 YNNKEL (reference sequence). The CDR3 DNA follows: TGTGCCAGCAGCCAAGAAGGGACAGTTGGAAACACCATATATTTT. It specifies CASSQEGTVGNTIYF.

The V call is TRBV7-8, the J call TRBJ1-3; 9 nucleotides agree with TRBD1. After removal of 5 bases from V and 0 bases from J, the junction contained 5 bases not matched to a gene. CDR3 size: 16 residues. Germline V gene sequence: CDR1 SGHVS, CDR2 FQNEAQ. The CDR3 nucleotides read TGTGCCAGCAGCCGGGACAGGGCCTTCTCTGGAAACACCATATATTTT. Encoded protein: CASSRDRAFSGNTIYF.

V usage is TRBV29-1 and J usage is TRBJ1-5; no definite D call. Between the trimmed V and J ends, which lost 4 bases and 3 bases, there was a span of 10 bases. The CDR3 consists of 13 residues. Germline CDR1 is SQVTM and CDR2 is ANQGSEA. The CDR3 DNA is TGCAGCGTTGGAGGAGACCACAATCAGCCCCAGCATTTT. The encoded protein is CSVGGDHNQPQHF.